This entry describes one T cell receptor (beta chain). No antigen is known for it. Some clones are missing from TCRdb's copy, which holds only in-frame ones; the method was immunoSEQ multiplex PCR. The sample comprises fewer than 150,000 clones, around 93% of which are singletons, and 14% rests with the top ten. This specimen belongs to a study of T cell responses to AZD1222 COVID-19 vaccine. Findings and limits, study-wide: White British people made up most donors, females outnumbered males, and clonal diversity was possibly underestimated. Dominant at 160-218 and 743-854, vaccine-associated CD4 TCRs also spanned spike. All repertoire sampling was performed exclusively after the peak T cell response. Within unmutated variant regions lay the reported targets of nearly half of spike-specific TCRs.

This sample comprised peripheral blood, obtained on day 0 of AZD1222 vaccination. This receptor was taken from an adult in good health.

For the CDR3, the DNA is TGCGCCAGCAGCCAAGTGGTGGGTCAGCCCCAGCATTTT. Translated, it gives CASSQVVGQPQHF. The rearrangement joins TRBV4-3 to TRBJ1-5, with no clear D. Germline V lookup: CDR1 LGHNA, CDR2 YSLEER. The CDR3 consists of 13 residues. The ends were cut back, 1 base at V and 6 bases at J, with 7 bases in the middle.